One sample yielded the 16 T cell receptor beta chains listed below, sequenced in a study of PD-1 blockade in classical Hodgkin lymphoma. Each patient's relapse followed autologous stem cell transplantation, and brentuximab vedotin exposure varied. With magnetic negative selection, CD4+ T cells were purified from PBMCs that had been thawed. Sequencing used immunoSEQ multiplex PCR; TCRdb keeps in-frame clones, though not all of them. Counted here are about 35,000 clones, roughly 90% occurring once; the ten biggest clones make up around 0.21%. Sample: CD4+ T cells from blood, taken at baseline. The receptors come from a human donor with classical Hodgkin lymphoma.

The chain carries TRBV7-6 and TRBJ2-2, with D maybe TRBD2 (6 bases). Trimming removed 4 bases from V and 9 bases from J, with 12 bases in between. The CDR3 extends over 13 amino acids. Per the germline V gene, CDR1 is SGHVS and CDR2 is FNYEAQ. CDR3 protein: CASSWGLRRELFF. CDR3 coding DNA: TGTGCCAGCAGCTGGGGACTGAGGAGGGAGCTGTTTTTT.

The CDR3 DNA is TGCGCCAGCAGCACCTCTAGGGATATCACAGATACGCAGTATTTT. Translation gives CASSTSRDITDTQYF. The chain couples TRBV5-1 to TRBJ2-3; D gene uncertain. Per the germline V gene, CDR1 is SGHRS and CDR2 is YFSETQ. Trimming cost V 4 bases and J 2 bases, with 14 bases left between them. The CDR3 is 15 amino acids.

This clone appeared once. The V call is TRBV2, the J call TRBJ2-7; 11 bases are a match to TRBD2. CDR3 length: 13 residues. V dropped 6 bases and J dropped 2; count of bases not matched to a gene: 0. Germline lookup yields CDR1 SNHLY and CDR2 FYNNEI. The CDR3: CASRLAGAYEQYF. Written as DNA, the CDR3 is TGTGCCAGCAGACTAGCGGGAGCCTACGAGCAGTACTTC.

V gene TRBV5-4 combines with J gene TRBJ1-5, with TRBD1 matching over 11 bases. The CDR3 contains 15 residues. The V gene's germline CDR1 is SGHNT and CDR2 YYREEE (reference sequence). With V trimmed by 4 bases and J by 5 bases, 5 bases remained unmatched. Here the CDR3 reads CASSPGTGGDQPQHF. The DNA of the CDR3 is TGTGCCAGCAGCCCCGGGACAGGGGGGGATCAGCCCCAGCATTTT.

The rearrangement links TRBV7-2 to TRBJ2-1, with a tentative D call TRBD2 (5 bases). V was clipped by 5 bases and J by 9 bases, with 11 bases between them. The CDR3 contains 12 residues. The germline V gene encodes CDR1 SGHTA and CDR2 FQGNSA. For the CDR3, the DNA is TGTGCCAGCAGCCCTCGGGGTTTTGAGCAGTTCTTC. Amino acids: CASSPRGFEQFF. Combining the CDR3 with reference TRBV7-2 and TRBJ2-1 gives the whole variable domain GAGVSQSPSNKVTEKGKDVELRCDPISGHTALYWYRQSLGQGLEFLIYFQGNSAPDKSGLPSDRFSAERTGGSVSTLTIQRTQQEDSAVYLCASSPRGFEQFFGPGTRLTVL.

The rearrangement links TRBV30 to TRBJ2-2; tentative D call: TRBD2 (6 bases). Trimming shortened V by 0 bases and J by 1 base, and 9 bases separated the two germline ends. CDR3 length: 15 amino acids. Germline V gene lookup returns CDR1 GTSNPN and CDR2 SVGIG (reference sequence). CDR3 protein: CAWSVDGRNTGELFF. The CDR3 DNA follows: TGTGCCTGGAGTGTTGACGGGAGGAACACCGGGGAGCTGTTTTTT.

This clone was observed once. For the CDR3, the DNA is TGTGCCAGCTCACCACCGATCAGGGAGTACGAGCAGTACTTC. The encoded protein is CASSPPIREYEQYF. This sequence joins TRBV18 and TRBJ2-7; D assignment may be TRBD1 or TRBD2 (5 bases each). Germline CDR1 is KGHSH and CDR2 is LQKENI. The CDR3 sequence is 14 residues long. V was cut by 0 bases and J by 4 bases, with 10 bases left in between.

The chain is built from TRBV6-6 and TRBJ2-7; D is unresolved. Germline CDR1 MNHNY, CDR2 SVGAGI (reference sequence). V was shortened by 0 bases and J by 1 base, with 13 bases between the two germline ends. The CDR3 runs to 16 residues. CDR3 in amino acids: CASSYSPRTVSYEQYF. CDR3 DNA sequence: TGTGCCAGCAGTTACTCCCCCCGGACGGTTTCCTACGAGCAGTACTTC.

The V and J genes are TRBV5-3 and TRBJ2-7; 11 bases line up with TRBD2. TRBV5-3 is an open reading frame, and its role is uncertain. The CDR3 totals 21 residues. Trimming took 4 bases from V and 0 from J; bases not matched to a gene: 21. The CDR3 DNA is TGTGCCAGAAGCCCAAAAGGGCCGACTAGCGGGATTTTACACAACTCCTACGAGCAGTACTTC. This codes for CARSPKGPTSGILHNSYEQYF.

CDR3 DNA sequence: TGCAGCGTGGCGAGACAGGGGGCATTTCCCTACGAGCAGTACTTC. Encoded protein: CSVARQGAFPYEQYF. The chain carries TRBV29-1 and TRBJ2-7, with 10 bases fitting TRBD1. The trim removed 6 bases at V and 2 bases at J, leaving 10 bases unmatched. The germline gives CDR1 SQVTM, CDR2 ANQGSEA. This CDR3 region has 15 residues.

The chain links TRBV30 to TRBJ2-3; D is unresolved. This CDR3 has 12 amino acids. In germline, CDR1 is GTSNPN, CDR2 SVGIG (reference sequence). Trimming took off 4 bases at V and 4 bases at J, with 9 bases between the two ends. CDR3 region: CAWTGLADTQYF. In nucleotides, the CDR3 is TGTGCCTGGACCGGTCTAGCAGATACGCAGTATTTT.

The chain combines TRBV10-2 with TRBJ2-1; 10 bases map to TRBD2. Germline V gene data show CDR1 as WSHSY and CDR2 as SAAADI. The CDR3 spans 14 residues. J lost 7 bases, V lost 6 bases, and 6 bases had no gene match. The CDR3 region has the DNA TGCGCCAGCAGGCTAGCGGGAGTGCATAATGAGCAGTTCTTC. Amino acids: CASRLAGVHNEQFF.

This chain joins TRBV4-1 and TRBJ1-3; a weak D match, TRBD1 (6 bases). The CDR3 has 17 residues. The V gene lost 1 base and the J gene lost 3 bases, with 16 bases spanning the gap. Germline V gene sequence: CDR1 MGHRA, CDR2 YSYEKL. The CDR3 region is CASSQGGARGNGNTIYF. The DNA of the CDR3 is TGCGCCAGCAGCCAAGGGGGGGCTCGAGGGAATGGAAACACCATATATTTT.

This chain joins TRBV21-1 and TRBJ2-5; the DNA was not used to check the table's D call, TRBD1. TRBV21-1 has pseudogene status. The CDR3 runs 14 residues. CDR3 nucleotide sequence: TGTGCCAGCAGCAAAGACAGGGACCAAGAGACCCAGTACTTC. It encodes CASSKDRDQETQYF.

The chain joins TRBV5-4 to TRBJ2-4, with a possible D match to TRBD2 (6 bases). This CDR3 contains 16 residues. The germline gives CDR1 SGHNT, CDR2 YYREEE (reference sequence). V dropped 4 bases and J dropped 0 bases, with 14 bases sitting between them. The CDR3 is CASSQNPGEAKNIQYF. The CDR3 DNA reads as TGTGCCAGCAGCCAGAATCCGGGAGAAGCCAAAAACATTCAGTACTTC.

The CDR3 DNA is TGTGCCAGCAGGGGGGACATCCGAGGGGGCTACACCTTC. Amino acids: CASRGDIRGGYTF. The rearrangement joins TRBV2 to TRBJ1-2, with D perhaps matching TRBD1 (6 bases). Trimming left V 6 bases short and J 8 bases short, with 16 bases between. The CDR3 extends over 13 amino acids. The germline CDR1 and CDR2 sequences are SNHLY and FYNNEI.